One sample yielded the 14 T cell receptor beta chains listed below, sequenced in a study of T-cell reconstitution after alpha-beta-depleted transplantation in children. The authors prepared the TCRbeta library with unique molecular identifiers. From the PCR reads, TCRdb called clonotypes with MiXCR, one entry per CDR3 protein. The data contain under 750,000 distinct CDR3 sequences, roughly 23% of them singletons. The material sequenced was PBMCs, mostly from graft donor cells, taken 360 days after TCRalphabeta/CD19-depleted stem cell transplant. All receptors derive from a boy in the first two years of life who had a stem cell transplant for acute myeloid leukemia, so the T cells may come from the graft donor.

This clonotype was found many times. V and J are TRBV28 and TRBJ1-2; no firm D call. Germline V gene lookup returns CDR1 MDHEN and CDR2 SYDVKM. V was cut by 4 bases and J by 8 bases, with 8 bases left in between. The CDR3 is 11 amino acids. Written as DNA, the CDR3 is TGTGCCAGCAGTTCCCGGCGGGGCTACACCTTC. Amino acid sequence: CASSSRRGYTF.

This clonotype was recorded a few times. The chain is built from TRBV6-4 and TRBJ2-2; 7 nucleotides align to TRBD2. V gave up 7 bases and J gave up 4 bases; unmatched junction bases: 9. The CDR3 loop spans 15 amino acids. Germline V gives CDR1 MRHNA, CDR2 SNTAGT. DNA of the CDR3: TGTGCCAGCAAACGGGAGGCGGGCGCCACCGGGGAGCTGTTTTTT. This encodes CASKREAGATGELFF.

This clonotype was recorded at least ten times. The V gene is TRBV9, the J gene TRBJ2-7; 9 nucleotides match TRBD1. CDR1 and CDR2 from the germline V gene are SGDLS and YYNGEE. The CDR3 length is 15 residues. V was clipped by 6 bases and J by 1 base; unmatched bases: 8. The CDR3 bases are TGTGCCAGCATCCCTAGGGGGACAGGGTCCTACGAGCAGTACTTC. Translation gives CASIPRGTGSYEQYF.

CDR3: CASSVSGTPIGEQYF. The CDR3 bases are TGTGCCAGCAGCGTATCTGGTACCCCCATCGGCGAGCAGTACTTC. The chain has TRBV9 and TRBJ2-7; unclear D gene. CDR3 size: 15 residues. V was shortened by 1 base and J by 6 bases, with 17 bases between the two germline ends. From germline, CDR1 is SGDLS and CDR2 YYNGEE.

Notes on this clonotype: A much larger clone differs by one base, so this may be a read error. This chain uses TRBV28 with TRBJ2-5; D not resolved. This CDR3 spans 13 amino acids. Trimming took off 1 base at V and 2 bases at J, with 5 bases between the two ends. Per the germline V gene, CDR1 is MDHEN and CDR2 is SYDVKM. The CDR3 coding sequence is TGTGCCAGCAGTTTATTCAGTCAAGAGACCCAGTACTTC. The encoded protein is CASSLFSQETQYF.

This clonotype was seen ten or more times. The chain carries TRBV18 and TRBJ2-3, with 7 bases fitting TRBD2. The CDR3 extends over 14 amino acids. Germline assignment: CDR1 KGHSH and CDR2 LQKENI. The V gene end was trimmed by 3 bases and the J gene end by 2 bases; junction bases not matched to a gene: 2. CDR3 bases: TGTGCCAGCTCACCGGGACTAAACACAGATACGCAGTATTTT. Translating it yields CASSPGLNTDTQYF.

To note about this clonotype: The junction does not match germline at one end; this may be a read error. The V call is TRBV16, the J call TRBJ1-1, with TRBD1 as a possible D gene (5 bases). CDR3 length: 15 amino acids. CDR1 KGHSY and CDR2 FQNENV come from the germline V gene. The CDR3 nucleotides are TGTGCCAGCAGCCATCTAAGGGGCGGTCGGACTGTAGCTTTCTTT. The encoded protein is CASSHLRGGRTVAFF.

Ten or more counts support this clonotype. The chain has TRBV6-2 or TRBV6-3 and TRBJ1-5; TRBD1 aligns across 8 bases. Germline CDR1 is MNHEY and CDR2 is SVGEGT. V was clipped by 6 bases and J by 4 bases; unmatched bases: 2. This CDR3 spans 13 amino acids. As DNA, the CDR3 is TGTGCCAGCAGACGACAGGGGAATCAGCCCCAGCATTTT. Translated: CASRRQGNQPQHF.

This clonotype appeared a few times. In DNA, the CDR3 is TGTGCCACCAGCAGTGCCTGGACAGGACGGTCCTACGAGCAGTACTTC. Its protein product is CATSSAWTGRSYEQYF. This chain links TRBV15 with TRBJ2-7, with 7 bases lining up with TRBD1. Germline loops: CDR1 LNHNV, CDR2 YYDKDF (reference sequence). The CDR3 length is 16 residues. V was pared by 3 bases and J by 1 base, with 9 bases of the junction left unmatched.

This clonotype was recorded once. The chain is built from TRBV12-3 or TRBV12-4 and TRBJ1-1; D gene unclear. CDR3 length: 15 residues. V lost 0 bases and J lost 1, with 9 bases in between. The CDR3, as DNA: TGTGCCAGCAGTTTAGCGCGTAAACAGAACACTGAAGCTTTCTTT. Protein sequence: CASSLARKQNTEAFF.

This chain connects TRBV29-1 to TRBJ2-1; D gene unclear. V lost 5 bases to trimming and J lost 6 bases, with 23 bases between them. Germline V gene data show CDR1 as SQVTM and CDR2 as ANQGSEA. CDR3 length: 16 amino acids. The DNA of the CDR3 is TGCAGCGTTCTACCCCCAGGACCCGGCTCTTTCAATGAGCAGTTCTTC. This gives the protein CSVLPPGPGSFNEQFF.

This clonotype has a handful of counts. V gene TRBV20-1 combines with J gene TRBJ2-3; 9 bases match TRBD2. The CDR3 runs 13 residues. V trimming: 5 bases; J trimming: 7 bases; junction bases outside the gene matches: 7. Germline CDR1 DFQATT, CDR2 SNEGSKA (reference sequence). CDR3 sequence: CSAPLRGGNTQYF. Written as DNA, the CDR3 is TGCAGTGCTCCGCTGCGGGGGGGCAATACGCAGTATTTT.

This clonotype was seen repeatedly, ten times or more. This chain connects TRBV20-1 to TRBJ2-5; 8 bases match TRBD2. J was trimmed by 6 bases and V by 0 bases; bases with no gene match: 9. CDR1 and CDR2 (germline): DFQATT, SNEGSKA (reference sequence). The CDR3 totals 15 residues. The DNA for the CDR3 is TGCAGTGCTAGAGACATCGGGGGGGCCGCGAAGACCCAGTACTTC. Protein product: CSARDIGGAAKTQYF.

The chain couples TRBV5-5 to TRBJ2-5; the D gene could be TRBD1 or TRBD2 (5 bases each). The germline V and J ends were trimmed by 8 bases and 5 bases, with 13 bases remaining between them. This CDR3 region has 12 residues. Germline lookup yields CDR1 SGHKS and CDR2 YYEKEE (reference sequence). For the CDR3, the DNA is TGTGCCAGTAGTTTCGGGGCCGAGACCCAGTACTTC. Its translation is CASSFGAETQYF.